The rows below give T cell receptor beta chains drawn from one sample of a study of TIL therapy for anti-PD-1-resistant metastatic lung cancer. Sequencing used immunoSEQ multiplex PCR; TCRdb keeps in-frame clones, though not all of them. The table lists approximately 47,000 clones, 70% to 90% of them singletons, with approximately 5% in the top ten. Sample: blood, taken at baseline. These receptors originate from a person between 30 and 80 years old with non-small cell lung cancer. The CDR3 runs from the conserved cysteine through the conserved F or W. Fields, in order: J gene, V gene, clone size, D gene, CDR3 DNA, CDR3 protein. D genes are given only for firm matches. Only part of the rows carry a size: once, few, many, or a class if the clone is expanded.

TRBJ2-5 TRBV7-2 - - TGTGCCAGCAGCGCGCAAGAGACCCAGTACTTC CASSAQETQYF
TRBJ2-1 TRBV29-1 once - TGCAGCGTTGAGAGGCTAGACTACAATGAGCAGTTCTTC CSVERLDYNEQFF
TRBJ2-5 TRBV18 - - TGTGCCAGCTCACCTTGGGGGGTCGACCAAGAGACCCAGTACTTC CASSPWGVDQETQYF
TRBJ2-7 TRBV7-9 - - TGTGCCAGCAGCTTAGTAGCAGGGGGGACCTACGAGCAGTACTTC CASSLVAGGTYEQYF
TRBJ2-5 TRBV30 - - TGTGCCTGGAGTGTAGACAGGTCCGACTACCCCGGGGAGACCCAGTACTTC CAWSVDRSDYPGETQYF
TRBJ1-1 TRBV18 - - TGTGCCAGCTCACTGGTCCCCTTACGGCCCTCGAACACTGAAGCTTTCTTT CASSLVPLRPSNTEAFF
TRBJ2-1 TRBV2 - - TGTGCCAGCAGTGAATCCAGGACTGTCGATGAGCAGTTCTTC CASSESRTVDEQFF
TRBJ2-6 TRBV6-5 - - TGTGCCAGCAGTTCCGGGATTACTGGGGCCAACGTCCTGACTTTC CASSSGITGANVLTF
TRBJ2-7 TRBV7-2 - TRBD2 TGTGCCAGCAGCTTAGGACTAGCGGGAGGGAACTACGAGCAGTACTTC CASSLGLAGGNYEQYF
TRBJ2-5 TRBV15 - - TGTGCCACCAGCAGGCAGGGAGGAGAGACCCAGTACTTC CATSRQGGETQYF
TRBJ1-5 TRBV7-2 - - TGTGCCAGCAGCGGCTACAGGGTCCATCAGCCCCAGCATTTT CASSGYRVHQPQHF
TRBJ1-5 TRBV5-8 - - TGTGCCAGCAGCTTGGGACGCAATCAGCCCCAGCATTTT CASSLGRNQPQHF
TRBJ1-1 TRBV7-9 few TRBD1 TGTGCCGGCGGACAGGGGGCGACCACTGAAGCTTTCTTT CAGGQGATTEAFF
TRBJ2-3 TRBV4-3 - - TGCGCCAGCAGCCAGGACCAGACGACGCAGTATTTT CASSQDQTTQYF